This TCR beta chain was profiled in a study of monozygotic twins with inflammatory bowel disease. This CDR3 comprises 16 residues. CDR1 is MDHEN, CDR2 SYDVKM, per germline. One entry per CDR3 protein, without DNA, is what TCRdb gives after re-calling the 5' RACE reads. The listing records 300,000 to 350,000 distinct CDR3 sequences. The sample taken for sequencing was blood. The rearrangement links TRBV28 to TRBJ2-5; TCRdb proposes TRBD1, but this gene call is untestable without DNA. This sequence originates from a human donor with ulcerative colitis or Crohn's disease, or a healthy co-twin of an affected twin (not recorded which). CDR3 in amino acids: CASSFTGAPGEETQYF.